Below are 18 T cell receptor beta chains sequenced from a single sample in a study of blood T cell repertoires in COVID-19. TCRdb's table, derived via immunoSEQ multiplex PCR, lists solely in-frame clones and lacks some. This sample has around 100,000 clones; around 86% occur once, and the top ten carry roughly 7.7%. Sequences were obtained from peripheral blood. The receptors derive from a man between 70 and 80 years old with acute or convalescent COVID-19.

J is TRBJ2-7 and V is TRBV5-1; D is possibly TRBD1 (6 bases). V was clipped by 2 bases and J by 2 bases, with 8 bases between them. Germline V gene data show CDR1 as SGHRS and CDR2 as YFSETQ. This CDR3 contains 13 residues. This CDR3 is CASSLDRTYEQYF. CDR3 nucleotides: TGCGCCAGCAGCTTAGACAGGACCTACGAGCAGTACTTC.

This clone was counted only a few times. The CDR3 DNA is TGTGCCAGCAGCTTAGCCCGACTAGCTTGGGAGCTGTTTTTT. This gives the protein CASSLARLAWELFF. V usage is TRBV7-8 and J usage is TRBJ2-2, with TRBD2 matching 7 bases. The J segment lost 9 bases and the V segment lost 0 bases, leaving 4 bases of the junction unmatched. From germline, CDR1 is SGHVS and CDR2 FQNEAQ. The CDR3 length is 14 residues. The full variable domain, completed using reference TRBV7-8 and TRBJ2-2, is GAGVSQSPRYKVAKRGQDVALRCDPISGHVSLFWYQQALGQGPEFLTYFQNEAQLDKSGLPSDRFFAERPEGSVSTLKIQRTQQEDSAVYLCASSLARLAWELFFGEGSRLTVL.

The chain has TRBV6-6 and TRBJ1-4, with 7 bases matching TRBD1. The CDR3 is 14 amino acids. Germline-derived CDR1 and CDR2 are MNHNY and SVGAGI (reference sequence). Trimming at V came to 6 bases and at J to 1 base, leaving 2 bases not matched to a gene. The CDR3 region has the DNA TGTGCCAGCAGACGGACAGGAACTAATGAAAAACTGTTTTTT. Protein product: CASRRTGTNEKLFF.

The chain combines TRBV7-9 with TRBJ1-3, with TRBD1 matching 7 bases. The CDR3 is made up of 15 amino acids. With 5 bases clipped from V and 0 bases from J, the junction kept 4 bases outside the gene matches. CDR1 is SEHNR, CDR2 FQNEAQ, per germline (reference sequence). The CDR3 coding sequence is TGTGCCAGCAGCCCCGGACAGGTCTCTGGAAACACCATATATTTT. This gives the protein CASSPGQVSGNTIYF. Full variable domain (outside the CDR3, taken from reference TRBV7-9 and TRBJ1-3): DTGVSQNPRHKITKRGQNVTFRCDPISEHNRLYWYRQTLGQGPEFLTYFQNEAQLEKSRLLSDRFSAERPKGSFSTLEIQRTEQGDSAMYLCASSPGQVSGNTIYFGEGSWLTVV.

The genes are TRBV30 and TRBJ1-4, with D maybe TRBD1 (5 bases). This CDR3 comprises 15 residues. V was cut by 2 bases and J by 7 bases, with 17 bases left in between. Germline CDR1 and CDR2: GTSNPN and SVGIG (reference sequence). This CDR3 is CAWSINSIGVEKLFF. CDR3 DNA: TGTGCCTGGAGTATTAACAGCATAGGGGTTGAAAAACTGTTTTTT. Full variable domain (remainder filled in from reference TRBV30 and TRBJ1-4): SQTIHQWPATLVQPVGSPLSLECTVEGTSNPNLYWYRQAAGRGLQLLFYSVGIGQISSEVPQNLSASRPQDRQFILSSKKLLLSDSGFYLCAWSINSIGVEKLFFGSGTQLSVL.

The chain has TRBV19 and TRBJ1-1; tentatively, D is TRBD1 (6 bases). The CDR3 is 17 residues long. V lost 4 bases to trimming and J lost 1 base, with 19 bases between them. The germline CDR1 and CDR2 sequences are LNHDA and SQIVND (reference sequence). This CDR3 is CASSTNHGTSKNTEAFF. CDR3 nucleotide sequence: TGTGCCAGTAGTACCAACCACGGGACATCTAAGAACACTGAAGCTTTCTTT. The whole variable domain, remainder taken from reference TRBV19 and TRBJ1-1, is DGGITQSPKYLFRKEGQNVTLSCEQNLNHDAMYWYRQDPGQGLRLIYYSQIVNDFQKGDIAEGYSVSREKKESFPLTVTSAQKNPTAFYLCASSTNHGTSKNTEAFFGQGTRLTVV.

This clone was counted a few times. This chain connects TRBV5-1 to TRBJ2-3; TRBD1 aligns across 8 bases. CDR3 size: 15 residues. With 3 bases clipped from V and 1 base from J, the junction kept 4 bases outside the gene matches. Germline values: CDR1 SGHRS, CDR2 YFSETQ. CDR3 amino acids: CASSYGQGGTDTQYF. In DNA form, the CDR3 reads TGCGCCAGCAGCTACGGACAGGGAGGCACAGATACGCAGTATTTT.

The V call is TRBV5-1, the J call TRBJ2-5; D not resolved. Germline lookup yields CDR1 SGHRS and CDR2 YFSETQ. Trimming removed 5 bases at V and 0 bases at J, with 5 bases between. This CDR3 region has 12 residues. The CDR3 DNA reads TGCGCCAGCAGTCGGTACCAAGAGACCCAGTACTTC. Translating it yields CASSRYQETQYF.

The V gene is TRBV5-6, the J gene TRBJ1-5, with TRBD1 identical over 7 bases. This CDR3 region has 15 residues. The V gene end was trimmed by 4 bases and the J gene end by 0 bases; junction bases not matched to a gene: 4. CDR1 is SGHDT and CDR2 is YYEEEE in the germline V gene. CDR3 nucleotides: TGTGCCAGCAGCGAACAGGGGAATAGCAATCAGCCCCAGCATTTT. Translated, it gives CASSEQGNSNQPQHF.

V and J are TRBV3-1 (or the pseudogene TRBV3-2) and TRBJ1-5; a possible D gene is TRBD1 (5 bases). Trimming pared 2 bases from V and 6 bases from J, leaving 17 bases between. The CDR3 totals 16 residues. The germline V gene has CDR1 LGHDT and CDR2 YNNKEL (reference sequence). The CDR3 reads CASSQSSGRRGQPQHF. CDR3 sequence (DNA): TGTGCCAGCAGCCAAAGTTCCGGAAGGAGGGGTCAGCCCCAGCATTTT.

V gene TRBV5-1 combines with J gene TRBJ2-3; TRBD2 aligns across 8 bases. The V segment lost 0 bases and the J segment 4 bases; nucleotides outside the gene matches: 10. The CDR3 consists of 17 residues. CDR1 SGHRS and CDR2 YFSETQ come from the germline V gene. In nucleotides, the CDR3 is TGCGCCAGCAGCTTGGATCCGGGGGGGGCCGGGTCAGATACGCAGTATTTT. It is translated as CASSLDPGGAGSDTQYF. The full variable domain, rest sourced from reference TRBV5-1 and TRBJ2-3, is KAGVTQTPRYLIKTRGQQVTLSCSPISGHRSVSWYQQTPGQGLQFLFEYFSETQRNKGNFPGRFSGRQFSNSRSEMNVSTLELGDSALYLCASSLDPGGAGSDTQYFGPGTRLTVL.

The chain couples TRBV5-1 to TRBJ2-3; D gene uncertain. Germline V gives CDR1 SGHRS, CDR2 YFSETQ. The CDR3 spans 13 residues. V lost 4 bases, J lost 2 bases, and 8 bases lay in between. CDR3: CASSVEYTDTQYF. The CDR3 bases are TGCGCCAGCAGCGTTGAGTACACAGATACGCAGTATTTT. The complete variable domain, with remaining parts taken from reference TRBV5-1 and TRBJ2-3, reads KAGVTQTPRYLIKTRGQQVTLSCSPISGHRSVSWYQQTPGQGLQFLFEYFSETQRNKGNFPGRFSGRQFSNSRSEMNVSTLELGDSALYLCASSVEYTDTQYFGPGTRLTVL.

Written as DNA, the CDR3 is TGCGCCAGCAGCTTGGTTGGAGGGAACACTGAAGCTTTCTTT. This sequence encodes CASSLVGGNTEAFF. The chain recombines TRBV5-1 with TRBJ1-1; D is unclear. V lost 0 bases and J lost 1, with 7 bases in between. CDR1 SGHRS and CDR2 YFSETQ come from the germline V gene. This CDR3 spans 14 amino acids.

This chain links TRBV4-2 with TRBJ2-6; D remains unclear. CDR1 and CDR2 (germline): LGHNA, YNFKEQ. The V end lost 5 bases, the J end lost 0 bases, and 11 bases lay between the germline ends. CDR3 length equals 16 residues. This chain's CDR3 is CASSSHSSSGANVLTF. CDR3 sequence (DNA): TGTGCCAGCAGCTCTCACAGCAGCTCTGGGGCCAACGTCCTGACTTTC.

This chain uses TRBV7-8 with TRBJ2-3; D ambiguous. Trimming stripped 8 bases from V and 2 bases from J, with 14 bases between. CDR1 is SGHVS, CDR2 FQNEAQ, per germline. The CDR3 extends over 14 amino acids. CDR3 sequence: CASRGSYSTDTQYF. CDR3 in DNA: TGTGCCAGCCGAGGATCCTACTCCACAGATACGCAGTATTTT. The full variable domain, its missing parts supplied by reference TRBV7-8 and TRBJ2-3, is GAGVSQSPRYKVAKRGQDVALRCDPISGHVSLFWYQQALGQGPEFLTYFQNEAQLDKSGLPSDRFFAERPEGSVSTLKIQRTQQEDSAVYLCASRGSYSTDTQYFGPGTRLTVL.

This clone was found once. The rearrangement links TRBV5-4 to TRBJ2-2; possible D gene TRBD2, 6 bases. The CDR3 totals 17 residues. CDR1 SGHNT and CDR2 YYREEE come from the germline V gene (reference sequence). V lost 3 bases and J lost 0, with 15 bases in between. CDR3 DNA sequence: TGTGCCAGCAGCTCCGGACTACCCCCTTCGAACACCGGGGAGCTGTTTTTT. It codes for CASSSGLPPSNTGELFF.

V and J are TRBV5-4 and TRBJ2-7, with D maybe TRBD2 (5 bases). Looked up from germline, CDR1 is SGHNT and CDR2 is YYREEE (reference sequence). Deletions cut 3 bases from V and 3 bases from J, with 16 bases between. CDR3 length: 15 residues. For the CDR3, the DNA is TGTGCCAGCAGCTCCAAACGGGGTACGAGCTACGAGCAGTACTTC. Translated, it gives CASSSKRGTSYEQYF.

This sequence joins TRBV19 and TRBJ2-4; D is perhaps TRBD2 (6 bases). The length of the CDR3 is 15 residues. The V end was cut by 4 bases, the J end by 3 bases, with 13 bases between. Germline lookup yields CDR1 LNHDA and CDR2 SQIVND (reference sequence). CDR3 region: CASSTPVGGKNIQYF. CDR3 coding DNA: TGTGCCAGTAGTACCCCGGTGGGGGGCAAAAACATTCAGTACTTC.